A single sample is the source of the 8 T cell receptor beta chains below, sequenced in a study of response to subunit inactivated influenza vaccine. From the RT-PCR reads, TCRdb called clonotypes with MiXCR, one entry per CDR3 protein. The table has 650,000 to 850,000 distinct CDR3 sequences, 11% to 15% seen once. The sequenced sample was PBMCs from blood, obtained 14 days before vaccination. The receptors were sampled from a man aged 50 to 60 who received an inactivated influenza vaccine.

This clonotype came up a few times. V is TRBV4-1 and J is TRBJ2-3; 11 positions match TRBD2. The CDR3 extends over 16 amino acids. Germline-derived CDR1 and CDR2 are MGHRA and YSYEKL. J lost 2 bases, V lost 6 bases, and 7 bases had no gene match. The CDR3 protein is CASSHGTSGFTDTQYF. Here the CDR3 DNA reads TGCGCCAGCAGTCACGGGACTAGCGGTTTCACAGATACGCAGTATTTT.

Points on this clonotype: Germline and junction disagree at one end, which may indicate a read error. The chain combines TRBV20-1 with TRBJ2-1; 10 bases align to TRBD1. The CDR3 runs to 16 residues. CDR1 is DFQATT, CDR2 SNEGSKA, per germline (reference sequence). The CDR3 loop reads CSAPRPTGGNDNEQSF. The DNA of the CDR3 is TGCAGTGCTCCCCGACCGACAGGGGGCAACGACAATGAGCAGTCCTTC.

This clonotype was seen more than once but under ten times. This CDR3 reads CASSYGVDTQYF. The DNA for the CDR3 is TGTGCCAGCAGTTACGGTGTGGATACGCAGTATTTT. This chain connects TRBV6-2 or TRBV6-3 to TRBJ2-3; D gene uncertain. With 2 bases removed from V and 6 bases from J, the gap between germline ends came to 6 bases. The CDR3 spans 12 residues. The germline CDR1 and CDR2 sequences are MNHEY and SVGEGT.

This clonotype was found many times. V is TRBV28 and J is TRBJ1-4; 8 bases align to TRBD1. From germline, CDR1 is MDHEN and CDR2 SYDVKM. CDR3 length: 14 residues. J was trimmed by 6 bases and V by 6 bases; bases with no gene match: 6. DNA for the CDR3: TGTGCCAGCAGCCCGGACAGGGAACATGAAAAACTGTTTTTT. Amino acids: CASSPDREHEKLFF.

This clonotype was counted many times. The chain couples TRBV24-1 to TRBJ1-5; 9 bases map to TRBD1. CDR3 length: 16 residues. Germline-derived CDR1 and CDR2 are KGHDR and SFDVKD. V gave up 4 bases and J gave up 2 bases; unmatched junction bases: 5. CDR3 bases: TGTGCCACCAGTGAGAGCGACAGGGGGGGCAATCAGCCCCAGCATTTT. It codes for CATSESDRGGNQPQHF.

The chain combines TRBV4-3 with TRBJ2-3; D gene ambiguous. Per germline, CDR1 LGHNA and CDR2 YSLEER. The length of the CDR3 is 16 residues. Trimming stripped 4 bases from V and 1 base from J, with 15 bases between. CDR3 in amino acids: CASSRAFGSGTDTQYF. In nucleotides, the CDR3 is TGCGCCAGCAGCCGAGCTTTCGGTTCGGGCACAGATACGCAGTATTTT.

This chain joins TRBV5-1 and TRBJ2-3; 8 positions match TRBD1. V dropped 0 bases and J dropped 5; count of bases not matched to a gene: 8. The CDR3 sequence is 16 residues long. The germline gives CDR1 SGHRS, CDR2 YFSETQ. Here the CDR3 reads CASSLGQGALGDTQYF. The CDR3 DNA reads as TGCGCCAGCAGCTTGGGGCAGGGGGCGCTAGGAGATACGCAGTATTTT.

This clonotype was detected ten times or more. The chain carries TRBV5-1 and TRBJ2-7; 7 bases agree with TRBD2. The trim removed 2 bases at V and 3 bases at J, leaving 5 bases unmatched. The CDR3 runs 14 residues. Looked up from germline, CDR1 is SGHRS and CDR2 is YFSETQ. The DNA for the CDR3 is TGCGCCAGCAGCTTTACTGGGGGGGGCTACGAGCAGTACTTC. Residues: CASSFTGGGYEQYF.